A single sample gave rise to the 10 T cell receptor beta chains below, sequenced in a study of T-cell memory formation after mild COVID-19. TCRdb fed the 5' RACE reads into MiXCR, producing one record per CDR3 protein. Here the sample spans approximately 350,000 distinct CDR3 sequences, 13% to 15% being singletons. Material for sequencing was PBMCs or a T cell subset sorted from them (not recorded which). All receptors derive from a man between 18 and 35 years old who had mild COVID-19 (a few samples of this study predate the infection). Cell type and time point are not known.

This clonotype was recorded a few times. The chain carries TRBV29-1 and TRBJ1-3, with unresolved D. Per germline, CDR1 SQVTM and CDR2 ANQGSEA. Trimming pared 7 bases from V and 0 bases from J, leaving 7 bases between. This CDR3 has 12 amino acids. CDR3 loop: CSAMDSGNTIYF. The CDR3 coding sequence is TGCAGCGCCATGGACTCTGGAAACACCATATATTTT.

A few counts support this clonotype. The V call is TRBV5-1, the J call TRBJ2-1, with 10 nucleotides matching TRBD2. CDR3 length: 15 residues. Germline assignment: CDR1 SGHRS and CDR2 YFSETQ. Losses at the gene ends were 8 bases for V and 6 bases for J; bases not matched to a gene: 11. Here the CDR3 reads CASIDSGGALNEQFF. The CDR3 nucleotides are TGCGCCAGTATCGACAGCGGGGGGGCTCTCAATGAGCAGTTCTTC. Full variable domain (missing parts from reference TRBV5-1 and TRBJ2-1): KAGVTQTPRYLIKTRGQQVTLSCSPISGHRSVSWYQQTPGQGLQFLFEYFSETQRNKGNFPGRFSGRQFSNSRSEMNVSTLELGDSALYLCASIDSGGALNEQFFGPGTRLTVL.

The rearrangement uses TRBV7-2 and TRBJ1-1; D unresolved. Deletions cut 2 bases from V and 7 bases from J, with 11 bases between. CDR3 length: 13 residues. CDR1 SGHTA and CDR2 FQGNSA come from the germline V gene. This chain's CDR3 is CASSLKVGSEAFF. The DNA for the CDR3 is TGTGCCAGCAGCTTAAAGGTTGGGAGTGAAGCTTTCTTT.

This clonotype was picked up a small number of times. The chain uses TRBV20-1 and TRBJ1-6; the D is unclear. This CDR3 contains 16 residues. The V end was cut by 5 bases, the J end by 5 bases, with 19 bases between. Germline CDR1 and CDR2: DFQATT and SNEGSKA (reference sequence). The CDR3 sequence is CSARPPYTADNSPLHF. Here the CDR3 DNA reads TGCAGTGCTCGACCGCCCTATACAGCAGATAATTCACCCCTCCACTTT.

The rearrangement uses TRBV3-1 and TRBJ1-4; 10 bases are shared with TRBD1. With V trimmed by 4 bases and J by 5 bases, 4 bases remained unmatched. The V gene's germline CDR1 is LGHDT and CDR2 YNNKEL (reference sequence). The CDR3 has 15 residues. CDR3 in amino acids: CASSPMGQGNEKLFF. For the CDR3, the DNA is TGTGCCAGCAGCCCAATGGGACAGGGGAATGAAAAACTGTTTTTT.

This clonotype was picked up a small number of times. V usage is TRBV6-5 and J usage is TRBJ2-7, with D possibly being TRBD1 (5 bases). Trimming left V 6 bases short and J 6 bases short, with 12 bases between. The CDR3 extends over 12 amino acids. Germline assignment: CDR1 MNHEY and CDR2 SVGAGI. For the CDR3, the DNA is TGTGCCAGCAGCCGTCAGGGTGGCGAGCAGTACGTC. Translation gives CASSRQGGEQYV.

J is TRBJ2-2 and V is TRBV7-3; TRBD1 aligns across 8 bases. The CDR3 contains 15 residues. Germline V gene lookup returns CDR1 SGHTA and CDR2 FQGTGA. V shed 2 bases, J shed 6 bases, and the junction held 5 bases outside the gene matches. CDR3 nucleotides: TGTGCCAGCAGCTTACAGGGGGCTTATCCCGGGGAGCTGTTTTTT. Protein product: CASSLQGAYPGELFF.

This clonotype was seen a handful of times. CDR3 coding DNA: TGCAGCGTTGAGGGCGGGACTAGCGGGGGTTTAAATGAGCAGTTCTTC. This sequence encodes CSVEGGTSGGLNEQFF. The chain is built from TRBV29-1 and TRBJ2-1; 14 nucleotides agree with TRBD2. Trimming at V came to 3 bases and at J to 7 bases, leaving 8 bases not matched to a gene. The CDR3 spans 16 residues. The germline CDR1 and CDR2 sequences are SQVTM and ANQGSEA.

This clonotype was recorded a few times. The rearrangement links TRBV7-2 to TRBJ2-2; TRBD1 matches 8 bases. Germline lookup yields CDR1 SGHTA and CDR2 FQGNSA. The J segment lost 0 bases and the V segment lost 5 bases, leaving 5 bases of the junction unmatched. The CDR3 is 16 residues long. The CDR3 nucleotides are TGTGCCAGCAGCGCACGGACAGGGACGAACACCGGGGAGCTGTTTTTT. Protein sequence: CASSARTGTNTGELFF.

Only a few counts were recorded for this clonotype. The rearrangement joins TRBV6-2 or TRBV6-3 to TRBJ2-1; a weak D match, TRBD1 (6 bases). Germline CDR1 reads MNHEY; CDR2 reads SVGEGT. V lost 6 bases, J lost 7 bases, and 16 bases lay in between. The length of the CDR3 is 14 residues. In DNA, the CDR3 is TGTGCCAGCAGATCCCCCGGGGACACTAATGAGCAGTTCTTC. Translating it yields CASRSPGDTNEQFF.